Below are 2 T cell receptor beta chains sequenced from a single sample in a study of blood T cell repertoires in COVID-19. Assay: immunoSEQ multiplex PCR; the TCRdb copy retains only in-frame clones and omits some. The sample consists of hundreds of thousands of clones, 89% of them appearing once. Sequences were obtained from PBMCs or T cells enriched from blood (not recorded which). These receptors were collected from a man aged 55 to 70 who had recovered from COVID-19.

The rearrangement uses TRBV6-6 and TRBJ2-1, with D maybe TRBD2 (6 bases). The germline V and J ends were trimmed by 0 bases and 16 bases, with 16 bases remaining between them. The CDR3 has 13 amino acids. Germline-derived CDR1 and CDR2 are MNHNY and SVGAGI (reference sequence). The CDR3 sequence: CASSYSRSGEDFF. CDR3 bases: TGTGCCAGCAGTTACTCAAGGTCGGGAGAGGATTTCTTC.

The genes are TRBV15 and TRBJ2-7; 8 nucleotides line up with TRBD2. J gave up 0 bases and V 5 bases, and 6 bases lay outside the gene matches. The germline V gene has CDR1 LNHNV and CDR2 YYDKDF (reference sequence). This CDR3 contains 15 residues. CDR3 loop: CATSSGGGYSYEQYF. The CDR3 DNA sequence: TGTGCCACCAGCTCGGGGGGGGGCTACTCCTACGAGCAGTACTTC.